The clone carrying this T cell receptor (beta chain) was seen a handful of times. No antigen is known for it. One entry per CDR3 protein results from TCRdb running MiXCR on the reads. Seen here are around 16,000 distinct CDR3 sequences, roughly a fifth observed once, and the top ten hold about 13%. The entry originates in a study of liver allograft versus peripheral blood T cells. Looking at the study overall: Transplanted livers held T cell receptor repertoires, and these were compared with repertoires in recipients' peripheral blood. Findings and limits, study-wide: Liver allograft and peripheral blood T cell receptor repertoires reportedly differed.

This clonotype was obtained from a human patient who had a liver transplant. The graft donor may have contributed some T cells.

The CDR3 protein is CASSGPTGNTEAFF. For the CDR3, the DNA is TGTGCCAGCAGTGGTCCGACAGGTAACACTGAAGCTTTCTTT. This chain uses TRBV28 with TRBJ1-1; TRBD1 might be the D (6 bases). The germline gives CDR1 MDHEN, CDR2 SYDVKM. V was cut by 5 bases and J by 2 bases, with 12 bases left in between. The CDR3 has 14 amino acids.